The clone carrying this T cell receptor beta chain was counted at least ten times. What it binds is unknown. The data derive from a study of T cells after posttransplantation cyclophosphamide. Sequenced by immunoSEQ multiplex PCR; TCRdb stores in-frame clones only, minus some. The sample contains some 10,000 clones, none of them singletons. Whole-study results and caveats: Later post-transplant blood repertoires were often dominated by donor CD8+ memory clones. TRB clonality was highly associated with recipient CMV seropositivity and reactivation. Skin or GI-infiltrating T cells shared few TRB sequences with blood.

A marrow graft followed busulfan-fludarabine conditioning, with cyclophosphamide on days +3 and +4. This CDR3 is built from 15 residues. Germline assignment: CDR1 KGHDR and CDR2 SFDVKD. V gave up 3 bases and J gave up 1 base, with 8 bases separating them. The specimen comprised PBMCs, sampled after allogeneic stem cell transplant with posttransplant cyclophosphamide. The chain has TRBV24-1 and TRBJ2-2; possibly TRBD1 for D (5 bases). This TCR was sampled from a female patient in her thirties or forties who received an allogeneic stem cell transplant from a related donor, was CMV-positive, and had no GVHD. Some T cells may originate from the graft donor. The CDR3 DNA follows: TGTGCCACCAGTGATCTAGGACAGAACACCGGGGAGCTGTTTTTT. Protein: CATSDLGQNTGELFF.